Each of the 29 T cell receptor beta chains below was sequenced from the same sample in a study of technical replicates of blood from a handful of donors. Measured with immunoSEQ multiplex PCR; TCRdb has only the in-frame clones, and not every one. This table has about 48,000 clones, 80% to 95% appearing once. Sequencing input: PBMCs. The receptors derive from a human donor in good health. Some clones in this sample may be carry-over from other donors' samples.

The gene calls are TRBV5-1 and TRBJ2-2, with D perhaps matching TRBD1 (6 bases). Germline assignment: CDR1 SGHRS and CDR2 YFSETQ. The CDR3 is made up of 17 amino acids. The V end lost 4 bases, the J end lost 1 base, and 17 bases lay between the germline ends. The CDR3 reads CASSVSGTPKNTGELFF. Here the CDR3 DNA reads TGCGCCAGCAGCGTATCCGGGACACCCAAGAACACCGGGGAGCTGTTTTTT.

The rearrangement links TRBV6-5 to TRBJ2-7; D is perhaps TRBD1 (5 bases). V was shortened by 0 bases and J by 3 bases, with 15 bases between the two germline ends. Germline V lookup: CDR1 MNHEY, CDR2 SVGAGI. The CDR3 runs 16 residues. CDR3 nucleotides: TGTGCCAGCAGTTACTCCGTCACAGGTAGCCTCTACGAGCAGTACTTC. Protein product: CASSYSVTGSLYEQYF.

J is TRBJ2-7 and V is TRBV5-1; 11 bases map to TRBD2. The CDR3 loop spans 15 amino acids. The V segment lost 3 bases and the J segment 6 bases; nucleotides outside the gene matches: 8. Germline values: CDR1 SGHRS, CDR2 YFSETQ. As DNA, the CDR3 is TGCGCCAGCAGCTACGAGACTAGCGGGGTGGGCGAGCAGTACTTC. Translating it yields CASSYETSGVGEQYF.

The chain combines TRBV9 with TRBJ2-3, with TRBD1 matching over 11 bases. The germline V gene encodes CDR1 SGDLS and CDR2 YYNGEE. This CDR3 comprises 16 residues. With V trimmed by 0 bases and J by 3 bases, 3 bases remained unmatched. The CDR3 here is CASSVEGDRGTDTQYF. The CDR3 nucleotides are TGTGCCAGCAGCGTAGAGGGGGACAGGGGGACAGATACGCAGTATTTT.

By frequency in the sample, this clone is medium-sized. The same CDR3 arises from other DNA sequences in this sample as well. This chain links TRBV5-1 with TRBJ2-1, with 8 nucleotides matching TRBD2. The CDR3 spans 14 residues. J gave up 4 bases and V 3 bases, and 3 bases lay outside the gene matches. Germline V gene data show CDR1 as SGHRS and CDR2 as YFSETQ. The CDR3 loop is CASSSAGGYNEQFF. The CDR3 DNA is TGCGCCAGCAGCTCGGCGGGAGGATACAATGAGCAGTTCTTC. Full variable domain (remainder filled in from reference TRBV5-1 and TRBJ2-1): KAGVTQTPRYLIKTRGQQVTLSCSPISGHRSVSWYQQTPGQGLQFLFEYFSETQRNKGNFPGRFSGRQFSNSRSEMNVSTLELGDSALYLCASSSAGGYNEQFFGPGTRLTVL.

The chain recombines TRBV7-8 with TRBJ2-4; D is ambiguous. The germline V gene has CDR1 SGHVS and CDR2 FQNEAQ. Trimming stripped 1 base from V and 0 bases from J, with 4 bases between. The CDR3 length is 14 residues. The CDR3, as DNA: TGTGCCAGCAGCTTAGGTCTAGCCAAAAACATTCAGTACTTC. Its translation: CASSLGLAKNIQYF.

This clone was counted a few times. The chain couples TRBV7-9 to TRBJ2-1; 8 bases fit TRBD1. Germline-derived CDR1 and CDR2 are SEHNR and FQNEAQ (reference sequence). There are 16 residues in the CDR3. J gave up 7 bases and V 4 bases, and 12 bases lay outside the gene matches. The CDR3 sequence: CASSSRGQGADNEQFF. The DNA of the CDR3 is TGTGCCAGCAGCTCAAGGGGGCAGGGGGCGGATAATGAGCAGTTCTTC.

The chain joins TRBV30 to TRBJ1-5; 9 bases map to TRBD1. The V gene end was trimmed by 1 base and the J gene end by 0 bases; junction bases not matched to a gene: 7. The germline gives CDR1 GTSNPN, CDR2 SVGIG (reference sequence). The CDR3 contains 17 residues. In DNA, the CDR3 is TGTGCCTGGAGTGCCGACAGGGGGTACGATAGCAATCAGCCCCAGCATTTT. It encodes CAWSADRGYDSNQPQHF.

The chain couples TRBV7-8 to TRBJ2-2; D may be TRBD2 (5 bases). From germline, CDR1 is SGHVS and CDR2 FQNEAQ. V lost 6 bases and J lost 1, with 18 bases in between. This CDR3 is built from 17 residues. As DNA, the CDR3 is TGTGCCAGCAGTTTACTCCGGGGATTAGAGAACACCGGGGAGCTGTTTTTT. This codes for CASSLLRGLENTGELFF. Complete variable domain (other parts from reference TRBV7-8 and TRBJ2-2): GAGVSQSPRYKVAKRGQDVALRCDPISGHVSLFWYQQALGQGPEFLTYFQNEAQLDKSGLPSDRFFAERPEGSVSTLKIQRTQQEDSAVYLCASSLLRGLENTGELFFGEGSRLTVL.

V gene TRBV11-2 combines with J gene TRBJ2-7; D gene ambiguous. CDR1 is SGHAT, CDR2 FQNNGV, per germline. V was clipped by 6 bases and J by 3 bases, with 15 bases between them. This CDR3 has 14 residues. The CDR3 region is CASSHPARNYEQYF. CDR3 DNA: TGTGCCAGCAGTCACCCCGCCAGGAACTACGAGCAGTACTTC.

The CDR3 DNA reads as TGTGCCAGCAGCTTGGGTCAGGGGGCGCGGGGCTACACCTTC. Its protein product is CASSLGQGARGYTF. The chain recombines TRBV5-5 with TRBJ1-2; 8 nucleotides agree with TRBD1. With 0 bases clipped from V and 8 bases from J, the junction kept 6 bases outside the gene matches. The CDR3 runs 14 residues. CDR1 and CDR2 (germline): SGHKS, YYEKEE (reference sequence).

The chain joins TRBV7-9 to TRBJ2-3; 9 bases agree with TRBD2. In germline, CDR1 is SEHNR, CDR2 FQNEAQ (reference sequence). The CDR3 covers 13 residues. V lost 8 bases and J lost 5; bases outside the gene matches: 5. The CDR3 nucleotides are TGTGCCAGCGGAGGAGCGGGGGGAGATACGCAGTATTTT. Its translation: CASGGAGGDTQYF.

The genes are TRBV4-3 and TRBJ2-3; 8 nucleotides line up with TRBD2. Germline V gives CDR1 LGHNA, CDR2 YSLEER. V lost 3 bases, J lost 6 bases, and 11 bases stayed unmatched. The CDR3 is 16 residues long. Here the CDR3 DNA reads TGCGCCAGCAGCCATTCCGGGACTAGAATACCGGATACGCAGTATTTT. Its protein is CASSHSGTRIPDTQYF.

J is TRBJ1-6 and V is TRBV6-5, with D possibly matching TRBD1 (6 bases). The length of the CDR3 is 13 residues. Germline CDR1 reads MNHEY; CDR2 reads SVGAGI. V gave up 4 bases and J gave up 8 bases, with 9 bases separating them. In DNA, the CDR3 is TGTGCCAGCAGTTCCCACAGGGATTCACCCCTCCACTTT. It yields the protein CASSSHRDSPLHF.

V usage is TRBV5-4 and J usage is TRBJ2-2, with 15 bases fitting TRBD2. This CDR3 region has 17 residues. Looked up from germline, CDR1 is SGHNT and CDR2 is YYREEE (reference sequence). V was pared by 5 bases and J by 5 bases, with 7 bases of the junction left unmatched. This CDR3 is CASSHGLAGGVTGELFF. The DNA of the CDR3 is TGTGCCAGCAGTCACGGACTAGCGGGGGGGGTAACCGGGGAGCTGTTTTTT.

This sequence joins TRBV5-4 and TRBJ2-2; a weak D match, TRBD2 (5 bases). The germline V gene has CDR1 SGHNT and CDR2 YYREEE (reference sequence). The length of the CDR3 is 15 residues. V was pared by 5 bases and J by 1 base, with 12 bases between. The CDR3: CASSILGVNTGELFF. Here the CDR3 DNA reads TGTGCCAGCAGTATTCTCGGGGTGAACACCGGGGAGCTGTTTTTT. Drawing the rest from reference TRBV5-4 and TRBJ2-2, the complete variable domain is ETGVTQSPTHLIKTRGQQVTLRCSSQSGHNTVSWYQQALGQGPQFIFQYYREEENGRGNFPPRFSGLQFPNYSSELNVNALELDDSALYLCASSILGVNTGELFFGEGSRLTVL.

The chain is built from TRBV7-3 and TRBJ1-1, with TRBD1 matching over 9 bases. CDR1 is SGHTA, CDR2 FQGTGA, per germline. This CDR3 comprises 15 residues. Unmatched junction bases numbered 2, after V lost 2 bases and J lost 1 base. Here the CDR3 reads CASSLLGQGNTEAFF. DNA for the CDR3: TGTGCCAGCAGCTTACTGGGACAGGGGAACACTGAAGCTTTCTTT.

The chain recombines TRBV7-9 with TRBJ1-1; D gene uncertain. The V and J ends lost 5 bases and 6 bases respectively, with 7 bases between them. Germline V gives CDR1 SEHNR, CDR2 FQNEAQ (reference sequence). CDR3 size: 11 residues. The CDR3 spells CASSLLSEAFF. The DNA of the CDR3 is TGTGCCAGCAGCCTCCTCTCTGAAGCTTTCTTT.

In DNA, the CDR3 is TGTGCCAGCAGCTCGACAGGGGGCAACACTGAAGCTTTCTTT. This codes for CASSSTGGNTEAFF. The chain carries TRBV7-3 and TRBJ1-1; 10 positions match TRBD1. Germline loops: CDR1 SGHTA, CDR2 FQGTGA. V lost 4 bases, J lost 2 bases, and 1 base stayed unmatched. The CDR3 covers 14 residues.

The rearrangement joins TRBV11-2 to TRBJ2-1; weak D call: TRBD2 (6 bases). The V and J ends lost 4 bases and 9 bases respectively, with 13 bases between them. The CDR3 length is 13 residues. The germline CDR1 and CDR2 sequences are SGHAT and FQNNGV. The CDR3 sequence: CASSSGRRGEQFF. CDR3 nucleotides: TGTGCCAGCAGCTCGGGACGGCGGGGTGAGCAGTTCTTC.

V is TRBV5-1 and J is TRBJ2-3, with 11 bases identical to TRBD2. Germline CDR1 reads SGHRS; CDR2 reads YFSETQ. The junction had 5 bases not matched to a gene; V was cut back by 5 bases and J by 0 bases. The CDR3 sequence is 16 residues long. CDR3 protein: CASSVRTSGSTDTQYF. The CDR3 nucleotides read TGCGCCAGCAGTGTTAGGACTAGCGGGAGCACAGATACGCAGTATTTT.

This chain uses TRBV5-1 with TRBJ2-3; TRBD1 agrees at 9 bases. V dropped 4 bases and J dropped 3; count of bases not matched to a gene: 3. The V gene's germline CDR1 is SGHRS and CDR2 YFSETQ. CDR3 length equals 14 residues. This CDR3 reads CASSRDRVTDTQYF. DNA of the CDR3: TGCGCCAGCAGCCGGGACAGGGTTACAGATACGCAGTATTTT.

CDR3 protein: CASSKQLTGTSRPNEQFF. The CDR3 region has the DNA TGTGCCAGCAGCAAACAATTAACCGGGACTAGCAGGCCCAATGAGCAGTTCTTC. The chain is built from TRBV21-1 and TRBJ2-1; the D call of TRBD2 is as the table states it, not checked on the DNA. TRBV21-1 is a documented pseudogene. The CDR3 is 18 residues long.

This chain uses TRBV6-5 with TRBJ1-4; D ambiguous. The CDR3 totals 15 residues. Per the germline V gene, CDR1 is MNHEY and CDR2 is SVGAGI. V dropped 5 bases and J dropped 5 bases, with 15 bases sitting between them. The CDR3 coding sequence is TGTGCCAGCAGTCCCACCCCCTACGGGAATGAAAAACTGTTTTTT. Translating gives CASSPTPYGNEKLFF.

J is TRBJ1-2 and V is TRBV30; 8 bases agree with TRBD1. CDR3 length equals 11 residues. Germline values: CDR1 GTSNPN, CDR2 SVGIG (reference sequence). V shed 6 bases and J 6 bases; nucleotides not matched to a gene: 3. CDR3 region: CACSQGDGYTF. Written as DNA, the CDR3 is TGTGCCTGTTCACAGGGGGATGGCTACACCTTC.

V is TRBV5-1 and J is TRBJ2-7, with 8 bases fitting TRBD2. Germline CDR1 is SGHRS and CDR2 is YFSETQ. The CDR3 extends over 15 amino acids. V trimming: 1 base; J trimming: 7 bases; junction bases outside the gene matches: 10. The CDR3: CASSLSGSPTGEQYF. CDR3 DNA sequence: TGCGCCAGCAGCTTGAGCGGGAGCCCAACGGGGGAGCAGTACTTC.

The V gene is TRBV13, the J gene TRBJ2-5; TRBD2 is a possible D gene (6 bases). Germline V gene sequence: CDR1 PRHDT, CDR2 FYEKMQ (reference sequence). CDR3 length: 14 amino acids. Trimming pared 0 bases from V and 5 bases from J, leaving 10 bases between. The CDR3 DNA reads TGTGCCAGCAGCTTAGGCGGGAGTCTCGAGACCCAGTACTTC. It translates to CASSLGGSLETQYF.

The table lists this clone with a count of one. The chain joins TRBV27 to TRBJ2-1; 11 bases are shared with TRBD2. With V trimmed by 5 bases and J by 3 bases, 6 bases remained unmatched. This CDR3 region has 16 residues. Germline V gene data show CDR1 as MNHEY and CDR2 as SMNVEV (reference sequence). DNA of the CDR3: TGTGCCAGCAGTGCCGTAGCGGGAGGGGTCTACAATGAGCAGTTCTTC. Encoded protein: CASSAVAGGVYNEQFF.

The chain uses TRBV5-4 and TRBJ2-7; D is unclear. Germline V gene sequence: CDR1 SGHNT, CDR2 YYREEE (reference sequence). There are 13 residues in the CDR3. Trimming took off 0 bases at V and 6 bases at J, with 10 bases between the two ends. CDR3 coding DNA: TGTGCCAGCAGCTTGGAGGTTTTAGCCGAGCAGTACTTC. This sequence encodes CASSLEVLAEQYF.